The 24 T cell receptor beta chains in this list originate from one sample, sequenced in a study of human T cells and chemical hapten exposure. As to time point: pre-sensitization, week 0. Treatment of the sample: therapeutic diphenylcyclopropenone sensitization with weekly scalp DPC. TCRdb called the RACE reads again in MiXCR, with one record for every CDR3 protein. Of around 300,000 distinct CDR3 sequences listed, about 5.4% were seen once; the top ten hold around 8%. This specimen was whole blood, taken in connection with sensitization to the hapten diphenylcyclopropenone (DPC). The source of these receptors is a woman under 30 with alopecia areata. Some clones in this sample may be carry-over from other donors' samples.

This clonotype was seen at least ten times. This rearrangement joins TRBV4-3 to TRBJ1-1, with D possibly TRBD1 on 5 matching bases. This CDR3 spans 17 amino acids. CDR1 is LGHNA and CDR2 is YSLEER in the germline V gene. V was trimmed by 0 bases and J by 5 bases, leaving 19 bases between them. The CDR3 reads CASSQDLWGRERTEAFF. As DNA, the CDR3 is TGCGCCAGCAGCCAAGATCTTTGGGGCAGGGAGCGAACTGAAGCTTTCTTT.

This clonotype was seen a few times. One junction end does not reproduce the germline sequence, and a read error may be involved. The genes are TRBV27 and TRBJ1-6, with no clear D. CDR1 is MNHEY, CDR2 SMNVEV, per germline (reference sequence). The CDR3 sequence is 13 residues long. CDR3 nucleotides: TGTGCCAGCACTTTACGGAGTAATTCACCCCTCCACTTT. Amino acids: CASTLRSNSPLHF.

Ten or more counts support this clonotype. The chain uses TRBV3-1 and TRBJ2-5; TRBD1 might be the D (5 bases). Trimming pared 0 bases from V and 5 bases from J, leaving 10 bases between. From germline, CDR1 is LGHDT and CDR2 YNNKEL (reference sequence). The CDR3 runs 14 residues. In DNA, the CDR3 is TGTGCCAGCAGCCAAGAACGCAGGGCGGAGACCCAGTACTTC. Protein: CASSQERRAETQYF.

There are a few counts of this clonotype. The gene calls are TRBV29-1 and TRBJ2-5, with TRBD1 matching over 7 bases. CDR1 and CDR2 from the germline V gene are SQVTM and ANQGSEA. This CDR3 comprises 15 residues. With V trimmed by 0 bases and J by 0 bases, 4 bases remained unmatched. The CDR3 DNA reads TGCAGCGTTGAAGACGGGACAGCTTACCAAGAGACCCAGTACTTC. This sequence encodes CSVEDGTAYQETQYF.

This rearrangement joins TRBV4-3 to TRBJ2-7, with a tentative D call TRBD1 (5 bases). V lost 0 bases to trimming and J lost 4 bases, with 16 bases between them. CDR3 size: 16 residues. The germline V gene has CDR1 LGHNA and CDR2 YSLEER. Here the CDR3 reads CASSQDGAAKRYEQYF. The CDR3 region has the DNA TGCGCCAGCAGCCAAGATGGGGCAGCGAAGAGGTACGAGCAGTACTTC.

This clonotype was seen a handful of times. The rearrangement joins TRBV6-2 or TRBV6-3 to TRBJ2-1; unclear D gene. Germline CDR1 and CDR2: MNHEY and SVGEGT. Trimming took off 5 bases at V and 3 bases at J, with 20 bases between the two ends. This CDR3 has 17 residues. CDR3 nucleotides: TGTGCCAGCAGTCCAATGCTCACCCTAGGGATCTACAATGAGCAGTTCTTC. Amino acids: CASSPMLTLGIYNEQFF.

This clonotype was detected only a few times. V gene TRBV7-2 combines with J gene TRBJ1-2; D gene unclear. The V end lost 2 bases, the J end lost 2 bases, and 9 bases lay between the germline ends. Germline values: CDR1 SGHTA, CDR2 FQGNSA. There are 14 residues in the CDR3. DNA of the CDR3: TGTGCCAGCAGCTTAAGTGTCGGGAACTATGGCTACACCTTC. It yields the protein CASSLSVGNYGYTF.

This chain links TRBV20-1 with TRBJ2-6; D possibly corresponds to TRBD2 (6 bases). V lost 6 bases and J lost 2, with 17 bases in between. CDR1 DFQATT and CDR2 SNEGSKA come from the germline V gene (reference sequence). The CDR3 has 16 amino acids. This CDR3 is CSAQTGVATGANVLTF. CDR3 DNA sequence: TGCAGTGCCCAAACGGGGGTTGCAACTGGGGCCAACGTCCTGACTTTC.

The chain links TRBV7-2 to TRBJ2-3; 7 nucleotides agree with TRBD1. The CDR3 contains 15 residues. The trim removed 5 bases at V and 0 bases at J, leaving 5 bases unmatched. Germline CDR1 SGHTA, CDR2 FQGNSA. CDR3 coding DNA: TGTGCCAGCAGCATCAGGGGACAGAGCACAGATACGCAGTATTTT. Translation: CASSIRGQSTDTQYF.

This clonotype was detected a few times. The J gene is TRBJ2-3, the V gene TRBV7-9, with 7 nucleotides matching TRBD2. Germline CDR1 SEHNR, CDR2 FQNEAQ (reference sequence). The V gene end was trimmed by 2 bases and the J gene end by 8 bases; junction bases not matched to a gene: 10. The CDR3 length is 15 residues. The CDR3 DNA is TGTGCCAGCAGCTTAAACCCGACTAGCAGGCGTACGCAGTATTTT. It translates to CASSLNPTSRRTQYF.

This clonotype has more than one count but fewer than ten. CDR3 nucleotides: TGTGCCAGCAGCTTCCCCTATGGGGCCGAGACCCAGTACTTC. Residues: CASSFPYGAETQYF. This chain uses TRBV7-2 with TRBJ2-5, with D maybe TRBD1 (5 bases). The V and J ends lost 3 bases and 5 bases respectively, with 13 bases between them. The CDR3 is 14 residues long. Germline-derived CDR1 and CDR2 are SGHTA and FQGNSA.

This clonotype was seen at least ten times. The chain employs TRBV4-3 and TRBJ1-5, with D possibly TRBD1 on 5 matching bases. Trimming took off 0 bases at V and 4 bases at J, with 13 bases between the two ends. The CDR3 totals 16 residues. Germline V gives CDR1 LGHNA, CDR2 YSLEER. The CDR3 here is CASSQDLGAENQPQHF. Written as DNA, the CDR3 is TGCGCCAGCAGCCAAGATCTAGGGGCAGAGAATCAGCCCCAGCATTTT.

This clonotype was counted only a few times. The chain is built from TRBV6-6 and TRBJ1-2; D is unclear. The CDR3 has 17 residues. Germline assignment: CDR1 MNHNY and CDR2 SVGAGI (reference sequence). V lost 10 bases to trimming and J lost 7 bases, with 31 bases between them. CDR3 in amino acids: CATLPRQMTGSSSGYTF. DNA for the CDR3: TGTGCCACCCTGCCAAGACAAATGACCGGCTCCTCTAGTGGCTACACCTTC.

Regarding this clonotype: One base away lies a much larger clone, so this may be a sequencing read error. The gene calls are TRBV27 and TRBJ2-3, with 9 positions matching TRBD1. V lost 6 bases to trimming and J lost 4 bases; unmatched junction nucleotides: 5. Germline V gene sequence: CDR1 MNHEY, CDR2 SMNVEV (reference sequence). This CDR3 contains 14 residues. The CDR3, as DNA: TGTGCCAGCAGCCGGGACAGGGTCCCAGATACGCAGTATTTT. Protein product: CASSRDRVPDTQYF.

J is TRBJ1-2 and V is TRBV15; D is unclear. CDR1 and CDR2 from the germline V gene are LNHNV and YYDKDF (reference sequence). Trimming pared 3 bases from V and 0 bases from J, leaving 8 bases between. The CDR3 is 14 amino acids. CDR3 residues: CATSSYRANYGYTF. The CDR3 nucleotides read TGTGCCACCAGCAGTTACAGAGCTAACTATGGCTACACCTTC.

This clonotype was counted many times. This sequence joins TRBV2 and TRBJ2-7; D assignment may be TRBD1 or TRBD2 (6 bases each). CDR1 is SNHLY, CDR2 FYNNEI, per germline. Trimming took 4 bases from V and 0 from J, leaving 10 bases between them. The CDR3 has 14 residues. The CDR3, as DNA: TGTGCCAGCAGTGGGGGGGCTGGCTCCTACGAGCAGTACTTC. This encodes CASSGGAGSYEQYF.

Only a few counts were recorded for this clonotype. The V call is TRBV5-6, the J call TRBJ1-2, with a possible D match to TRBD1 (6 bases). Germline assignment: CDR1 SGHDT and CDR2 YYEEEE. V gave up 3 bases and J gave up 4 bases, with 19 bases separating them. The CDR3 extends over 16 amino acids. For the CDR3, the DNA is TGTGCCAGCAGCTCTGACCGGTGGGGGCCTTCCTATGGCTACACCTTC. This sequence encodes CASSSDRWGPSYGYTF.

J is TRBJ1-4 and V is TRBV6-6, with no clear D. V lost 5 bases to trimming and J lost 3 bases, with 16 bases between them. From germline, CDR1 is MNHNY and CDR2 SVGAGI (reference sequence). This CDR3 comprises 16 residues. CDR3 loop: CASSRDTLGANEKLFF. The DNA for the CDR3 is TGTGCCAGCAGTCGAGACACCCTTGGGGCTAATGAAAAACTGTTTTTT.

This clonotype was seen ten or more times. V usage is TRBV6-5 and J usage is TRBJ1-5, with 8 bases matching TRBD1. In germline, CDR1 is MNHEY, CDR2 SVGAGI. Unmatched junction bases numbered 4, after V lost 6 bases and J lost 3 bases. The CDR3 sequence is 14 residues long. The CDR3 DNA is TGTGCCAGCAGGCGGACAGGGTTCAATCAGCCCCAGCATTTT. Protein: CASRRTGFNQPQHF.

The chain employs TRBV7-3 and TRBJ1-5; possible D gene TRBD1, 6 bases. Deletions cut 0 bases from V and 0 bases from J, with 18 bases between. Looked up from germline, CDR1 is SGHTA and CDR2 is FQGTGA. This CDR3 comprises 19 residues. The CDR3 is CASSLTDPRGGYSNQPQHF. The DNA for the CDR3 is TGTGCCAGCAGCTTAACGGACCCCAGGGGTGGCTATAGCAATCAGCCCCAGCATTTT.

This clonotype was counted many times. The V call is TRBV9, the J call TRBJ1-5; 9 bases match TRBD1. Germline V lookup: CDR1 SGDLS, CDR2 YYNGEE. The CDR3 spans 15 residues. Trimming cost V 3 bases and J 6 bases; bases outside gene matches: 7. DNA of the CDR3: TGTGCCAGCAGCGACGGGACAGGGTTTAGTCAGCCCCAGCATTTT. This sequence encodes CASSDGTGFSQPQHF.

This clonotype was detected many times. This chain uses TRBV18 with TRBJ1-5, with D perhaps TRBD1 (6 bases). Germline CDR1 is KGHSH and CDR2 is LQKENI. V dropped 5 bases and J dropped 5 bases, with 16 bases sitting between them. The CDR3 sequence is 15 residues long. CDR3 sequence: CASSTAGDTDQPQHF. The CDR3 DNA sequence: TGTGCCAGCTCAACCGCAGGGGATACTGATCAGCCCCAGCATTTT.

This clonotype was counted many times. The chain combines TRBV12-3 or TRBV12-4 with TRBJ2-5, with TRBD2 matching over 9 bases. This CDR3 spans 15 amino acids. Trimming at V came to 3 bases and at J to 4 bases, leaving 6 bases not matched to a gene. The CDR3 is CASSLGGGARETQYF. CDR3 coding DNA: TGTGCCAGCAGTTTGGGCGGGGGGGCCAGAGAGACCCAGTACTTC.

The chain has TRBV2 and TRBJ1-1, with TRBD1 as a possible D gene (5 bases). The CDR3 totals 13 residues. V was trimmed by 3 bases and J by 7 bases, leaving 12 bases between them. The V gene's germline CDR1 is SNHLY and CDR2 FYNNEI. As DNA, the CDR3 is TGTGCCAGCAGTGAGCAGGGTACAGGTGAAGCTTTCTTT. Translation: CASSEQGTGEAFF.